This T cell receptor (beta chain) stems from a study of cytomegalovirus exposure and HLA in healthy donors. Study-wide background: A prior study identified 110 million or so unique TCR beta sequences from around 180 million T cells. Study-wide findings and caveats: Some TCR beta chains (164 of them) were listed as cytomegalovirus-associated. In a later analysis, common viral pathogens appeared linked to several of the most significant clusters.

Remarks on this clone: The antigen remains undetermined.

Germline-derived CDR1 and CDR2 are MNHNS and SASEGT. V shed 2 bases and J 2 bases; nucleotides not matched to a gene: 6. The CDR3 has 16 amino acids. In the PCR, 60 Vbeta and 13 Jbeta primers were used. Repertoires were generated with immunoSEQ multiplex PCR, while TCRdb's copy carries only in-frame clones and drops some. The sample holds nearly 65,000 clones, roughly 70% seen once. The chain has TRBV6-1 and TRBJ2-7; TRBD1 matches 10 bases. The TCR was taken from a man aged 50 or older in good health and CMV-seronegative. The specimen was PBMCs. The CDR3 nucleotides are TGTGCCAGCAGTGAACTACGGGACAGGGGAGCCTACGAGCAGTACTTC. Translated, it gives CASSELRDRGAYEQYF.